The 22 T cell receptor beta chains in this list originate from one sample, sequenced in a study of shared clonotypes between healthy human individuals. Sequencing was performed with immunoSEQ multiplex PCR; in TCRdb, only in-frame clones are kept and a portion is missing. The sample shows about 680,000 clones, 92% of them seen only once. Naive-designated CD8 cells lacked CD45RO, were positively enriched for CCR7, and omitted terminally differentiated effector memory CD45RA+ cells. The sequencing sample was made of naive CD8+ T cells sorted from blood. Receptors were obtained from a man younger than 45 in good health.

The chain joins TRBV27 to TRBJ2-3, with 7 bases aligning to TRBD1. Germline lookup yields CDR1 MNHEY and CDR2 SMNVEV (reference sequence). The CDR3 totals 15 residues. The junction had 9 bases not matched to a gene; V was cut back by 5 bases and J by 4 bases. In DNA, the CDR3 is TGTGCCAGCAGTATCTCTCCACAGGGGCCAGATACGCAGTATTTT. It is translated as CASSISPQGPDTQYF.

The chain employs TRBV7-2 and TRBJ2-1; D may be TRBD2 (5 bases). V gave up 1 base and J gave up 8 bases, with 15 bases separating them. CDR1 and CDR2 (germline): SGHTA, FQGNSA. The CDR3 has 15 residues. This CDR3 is CASSLGIARWDEQFF. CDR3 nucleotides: TGTGCCAGCAGCTTAGGAATAGCGAGATGGGATGAGCAGTTCTTC.

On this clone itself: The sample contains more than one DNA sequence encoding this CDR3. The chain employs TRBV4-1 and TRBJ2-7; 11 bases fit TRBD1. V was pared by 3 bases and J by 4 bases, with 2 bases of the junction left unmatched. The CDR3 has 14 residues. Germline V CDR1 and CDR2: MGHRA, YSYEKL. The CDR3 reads CASSQGDRGYEQYF. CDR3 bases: TGCGCCAGCAGCCAGGGGGACAGGGGGTACGAGCAGTACTTC.

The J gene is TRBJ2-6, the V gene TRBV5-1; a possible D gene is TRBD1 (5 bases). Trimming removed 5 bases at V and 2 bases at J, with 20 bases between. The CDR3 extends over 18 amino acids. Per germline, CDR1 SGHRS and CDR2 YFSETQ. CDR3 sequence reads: CASRELGRDYTGANVLTF. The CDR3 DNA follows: TGCGCCAGCAGGGAATTGGGGCGCGATTATACTGGGGCCAACGTCCTGACTTTC.

CDR3 protein: CASRPTGGLYEQYF. CDR3 sequence (DNA): TGTGCCAGCAGACCGACAGGGGGCCTCTACGAGCAGTACTTC. The chain is built from TRBV28 and TRBJ2-7; 10 bases are shared with TRBD1. The CDR3 loop spans 14 amino acids. Germline CDR1 reads MDHEN; CDR2 reads SYDVKM. V lost 6 bases, J lost 3 bases, and 5 bases stayed unmatched.

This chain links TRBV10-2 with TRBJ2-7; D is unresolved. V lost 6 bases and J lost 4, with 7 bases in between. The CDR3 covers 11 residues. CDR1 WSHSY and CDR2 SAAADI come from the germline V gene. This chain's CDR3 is CASRDLYEQYF. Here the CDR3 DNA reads TGCGCCAGCAGGGACCTGTACGAGCAGTACTTC.

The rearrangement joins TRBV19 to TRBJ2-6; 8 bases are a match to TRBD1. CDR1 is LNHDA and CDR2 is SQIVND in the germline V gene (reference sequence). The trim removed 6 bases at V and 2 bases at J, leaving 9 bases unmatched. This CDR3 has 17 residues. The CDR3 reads CASRPDRGFPGANVLTF. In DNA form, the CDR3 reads TGTGCCAGTAGGCCCGACAGGGGCTTTCCTGGGGCCAACGTCCTGACTTTC.

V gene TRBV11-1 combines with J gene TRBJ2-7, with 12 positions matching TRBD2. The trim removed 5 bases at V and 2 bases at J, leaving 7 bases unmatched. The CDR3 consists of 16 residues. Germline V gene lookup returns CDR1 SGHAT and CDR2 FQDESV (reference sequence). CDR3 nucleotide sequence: TGTGCCAGCAGCGCGTCTCTAGCGGGAGGGCCCTACGAGCAGTACTTC. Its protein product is CASSASLAGGPYEQYF. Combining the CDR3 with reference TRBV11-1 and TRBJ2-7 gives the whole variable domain EAEVAQSPRYKITEKSQAVAFWCDPISGHATLYWYRQILGQGPELLVQFQDESVVDDSQLPKDRFSAERLKGVDSTLKIQPAELGDSAMYLCASSASLAGGPYEQYFGPGTRLTVT.

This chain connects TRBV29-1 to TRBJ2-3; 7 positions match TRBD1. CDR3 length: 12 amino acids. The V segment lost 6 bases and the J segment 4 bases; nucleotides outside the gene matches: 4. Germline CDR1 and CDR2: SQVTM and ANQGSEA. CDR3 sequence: CSVSDRADTQYF. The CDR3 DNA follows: TGCAGCGTGTCCGACAGGGCAGATACGCAGTATTTT.

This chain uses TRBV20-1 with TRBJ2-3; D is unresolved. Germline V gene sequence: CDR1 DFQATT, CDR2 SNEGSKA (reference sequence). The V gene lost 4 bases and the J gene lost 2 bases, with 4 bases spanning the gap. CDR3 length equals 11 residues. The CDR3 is CSAIYTDTQYF. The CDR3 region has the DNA TGCAGTGCTATATACACAGATACGCAGTATTTT.

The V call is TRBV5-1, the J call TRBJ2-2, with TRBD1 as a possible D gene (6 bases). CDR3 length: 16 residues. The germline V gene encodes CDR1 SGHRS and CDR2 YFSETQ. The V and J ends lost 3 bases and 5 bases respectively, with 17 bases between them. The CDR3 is CASSWSSPGATGELFF. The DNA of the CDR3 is TGCGCCAGCAGCTGGTCGAGCCCAGGGGCAACCGGGGAGCTGTTTTTT.

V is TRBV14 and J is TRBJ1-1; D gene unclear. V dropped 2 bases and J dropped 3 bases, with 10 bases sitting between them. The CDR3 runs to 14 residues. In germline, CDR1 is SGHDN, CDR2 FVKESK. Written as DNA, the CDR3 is TGTGCCAGCAGCCAAAGACAATTTTACACTGAAGCTTTCTTT. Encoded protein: CASSQRQFYTEAFF.

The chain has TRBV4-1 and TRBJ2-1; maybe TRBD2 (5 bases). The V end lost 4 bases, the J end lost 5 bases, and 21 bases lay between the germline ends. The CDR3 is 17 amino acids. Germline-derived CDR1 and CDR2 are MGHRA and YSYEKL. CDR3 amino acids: CASSPLAEGEMDNEQFF. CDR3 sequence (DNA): TGCGCCAGCAGCCCCTTAGCTGAGGGAGAGATGGACAATGAGCAGTTCTTC.

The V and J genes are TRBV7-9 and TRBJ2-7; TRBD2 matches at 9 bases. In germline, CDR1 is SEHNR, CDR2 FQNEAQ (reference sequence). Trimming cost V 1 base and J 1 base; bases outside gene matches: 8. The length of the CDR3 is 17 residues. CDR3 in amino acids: CASSLGAGGDGSYEQYF. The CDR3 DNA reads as TGTGCCAGCAGCTTAGGGGCGGGAGGGGACGGATCCTACGAGCAGTACTTC.

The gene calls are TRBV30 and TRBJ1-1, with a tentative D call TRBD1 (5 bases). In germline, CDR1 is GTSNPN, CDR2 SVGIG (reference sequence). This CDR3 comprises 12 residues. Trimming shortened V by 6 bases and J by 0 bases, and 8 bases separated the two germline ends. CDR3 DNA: TGTGCCTGTGGGGGGATGAACACTGAAGCTTTCTTT. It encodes CACGGMNTEAFF.

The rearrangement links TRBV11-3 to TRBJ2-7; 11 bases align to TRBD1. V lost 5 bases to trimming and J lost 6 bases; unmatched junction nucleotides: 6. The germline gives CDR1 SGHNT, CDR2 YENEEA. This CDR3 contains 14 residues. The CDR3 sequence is CASSHGTGGSEQYF. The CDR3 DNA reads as TGTGCCAGCAGCCACGGGACAGGGGGTTCCGAGCAGTACTTC.

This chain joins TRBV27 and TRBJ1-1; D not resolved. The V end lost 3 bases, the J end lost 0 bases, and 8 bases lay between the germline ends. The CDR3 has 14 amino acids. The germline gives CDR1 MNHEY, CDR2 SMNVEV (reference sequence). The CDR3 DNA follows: TGTGCCAGCAGTTTGGGCAGGATGAACACTGAAGCTTTCTTT. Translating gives CASSLGRMNTEAFF.

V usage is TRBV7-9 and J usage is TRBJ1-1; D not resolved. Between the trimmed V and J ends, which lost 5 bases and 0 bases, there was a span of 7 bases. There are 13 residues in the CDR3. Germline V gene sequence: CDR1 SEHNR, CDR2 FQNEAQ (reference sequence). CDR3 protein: CASSDTVNTEAFF. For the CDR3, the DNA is TGTGCCAGCAGCGACACAGTGAACACTGAAGCTTTCTTT.

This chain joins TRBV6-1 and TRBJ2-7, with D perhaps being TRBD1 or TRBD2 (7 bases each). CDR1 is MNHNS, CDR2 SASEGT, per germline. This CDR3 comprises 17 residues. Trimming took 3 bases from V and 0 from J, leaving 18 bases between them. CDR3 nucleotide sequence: TGTGCCAGCAGTGATTGGGGGGGACAGATAGGCTCCTACGAGCAGTACTTC. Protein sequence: CASSDWGGQIGSYEQYF.

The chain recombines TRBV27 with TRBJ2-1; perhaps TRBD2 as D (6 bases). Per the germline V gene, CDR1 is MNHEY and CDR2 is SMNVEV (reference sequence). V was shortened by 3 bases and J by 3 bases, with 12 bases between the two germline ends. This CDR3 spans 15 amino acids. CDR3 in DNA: TGTGCCAGCAGTTTCGGGAGATCGGGCTACAATGAGCAGTTCTTC. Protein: CASSFGRSGYNEQFF.

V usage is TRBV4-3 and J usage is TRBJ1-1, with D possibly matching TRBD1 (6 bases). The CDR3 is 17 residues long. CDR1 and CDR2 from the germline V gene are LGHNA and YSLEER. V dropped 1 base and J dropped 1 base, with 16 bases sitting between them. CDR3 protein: CASSQGRGAWWNTEAFF. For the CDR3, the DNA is TGCGCCAGCAGCCAAGGGAGGGGGGCGTGGTGGAACACTGAAGCTTTCTTT.

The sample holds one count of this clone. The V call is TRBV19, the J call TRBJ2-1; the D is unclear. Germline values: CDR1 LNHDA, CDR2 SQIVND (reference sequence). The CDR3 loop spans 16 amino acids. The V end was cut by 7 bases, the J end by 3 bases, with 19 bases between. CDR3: CASKEWAASLYNEQFF. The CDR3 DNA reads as TGTGCCAGTAAGGAATGGGCGGCCTCCCTCTACAATGAGCAGTTCTTC. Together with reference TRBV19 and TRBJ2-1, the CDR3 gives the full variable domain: DGGITQSPKYLFRKEGQNVTLSCEQNLNHDAMYWYRQDPGQGLRLIYYSQIVNDFQKGDIAEGYSVSREKKESFPLTVTSAQKNPTAFYLCASKEWAASLYNEQFFGPGTRLTVL.